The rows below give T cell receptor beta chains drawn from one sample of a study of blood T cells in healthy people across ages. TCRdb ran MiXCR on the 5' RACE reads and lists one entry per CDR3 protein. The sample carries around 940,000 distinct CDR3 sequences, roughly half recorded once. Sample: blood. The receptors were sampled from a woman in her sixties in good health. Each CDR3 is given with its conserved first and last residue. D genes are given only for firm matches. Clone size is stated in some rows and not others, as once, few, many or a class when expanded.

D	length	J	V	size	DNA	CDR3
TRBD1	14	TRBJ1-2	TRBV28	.	TGTGCCAGCAGACAACAGGGGGCCCACTATGGCTACACCTTC	CASRQQGAHYGYTF
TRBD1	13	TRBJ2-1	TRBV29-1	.	TGCAGCGCGACCGGGACAGCTTACAATGAGCAGTTCTTC	CSATGTAYNEQFF
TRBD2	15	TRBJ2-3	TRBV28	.	TGTGCCAGCAGTTCAAGCGGGGCCCTCACAGATACGCAGTATTTT	CASSSSGALTDTQYF
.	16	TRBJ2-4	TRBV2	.	TGTGCCAGCAGTGATTTTGACCTTGGTGCCAAAAACATTCAGTACTTC	CASSDFDLGAKNIQYF
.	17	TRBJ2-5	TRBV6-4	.	TGTGCCAGCAGACAGGGATTTTTGGGCCCATACCAAGAGACCCAGTACTTC	CASRQGFLGPYQETQYF
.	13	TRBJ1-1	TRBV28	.	TGTGCCAGCAGTACCCCTGGGAGACCTGAAGCTTTCTTT	CASSTPGRPEAFF
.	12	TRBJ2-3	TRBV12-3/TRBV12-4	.	TGTGCCAGCACCTCGAACACAGATACGCAGTATTTT	CASTSNTDTQYF
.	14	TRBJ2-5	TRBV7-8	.	TGTGCCAGCAGCTCACGCCACAGGAGGGATGAGCAGTACTTC	CASSSRHRRDEQYF
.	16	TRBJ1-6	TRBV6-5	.	TGTGCCAGCAGGACTGCGTCCGGGACGGGGAATTCACCCCTCCACTTT	CASRTASGTGNSPLHF
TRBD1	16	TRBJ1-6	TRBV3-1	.	TGTGCCAGCAGCCAAGACAGGGGGTTCGGCAATTCACCCCTCCACTTT	CASSQDRGFGNSPLHF
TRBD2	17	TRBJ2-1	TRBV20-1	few	TGCAGTGCTGGGCCGGGACTAGCGGGAGGGCCGCACAATGAGCAGTTCTTC	CSAGPGLAGGPHNEQFF
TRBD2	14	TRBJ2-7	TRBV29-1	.	TGCAGCGTAACCGACACCGGGGGGTCCTACGAGCAGTACTTC	CSVTDTGGSYEQYF
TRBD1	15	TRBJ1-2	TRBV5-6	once	TGTGCCAGCTTCCGTCTGGACAGGGGGCCTTTTGGCTACACCTTC	CASFRLDRGPFGYTF
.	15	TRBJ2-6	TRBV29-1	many	TGCAGCGTTGCCATCGCAGGGTCTGGGGCCAACGTCCTGACTTTC	CSVAIAGSGANVLTF
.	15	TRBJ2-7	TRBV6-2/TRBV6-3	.	TGTGCCAGCAGTTTGGGACGGGACTTCTCCTACGAGCAGTACTTC	CASSLGRDFSYEQYF
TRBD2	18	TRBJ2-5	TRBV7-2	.	TGTGCCAGCAGCCTCGGACAGCCGAGCGGGAGGGGCCAAGAGACCCAGTACTTC	CASSLGQPSGRGQETQYF
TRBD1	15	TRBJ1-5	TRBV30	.	TGTGCCTGGAGTTATGGGGGACAGACAAATCAGCCCCAGCATTTT	CAWSYGGQTNQPQHF
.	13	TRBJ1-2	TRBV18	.	TGTGCCAGCTCACCACAGGGGTCTGATGGCTACACCTTC	CASSPQGSDGYTF
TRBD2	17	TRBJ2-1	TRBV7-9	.	TGTGCCAGCAGATTTAGCGGGAGGGCCTGGTCCTACAATGAGCAGTTCTTC	CASRFSGRAWSYNEQFF
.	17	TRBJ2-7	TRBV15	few	TGTGCCACCAGCACCTTCACTAGCTGGAACCCCTACCCCGAGCAGTACTTC	CATSTFTSWNPYPEQYF
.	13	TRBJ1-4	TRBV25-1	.	TGTGCCAGCAGGAAACAGACCCTTTCAAAACTGTTTTTT	CASRKQTLSKLFF
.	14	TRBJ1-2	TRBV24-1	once	TGTGCCACCAGTGATCGGACGGTCAACTATGGCTACACCTTC	CATSDRTVNYGYTF
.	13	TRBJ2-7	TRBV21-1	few	TGTGCCAGCAGCAATGCAGACCTCTACGAGCAGTACTTC	CASSNADLYEQYF
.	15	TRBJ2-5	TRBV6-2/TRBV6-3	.	TGTGCCAGCACCCGGGGACACGTCTGGCAAGAGACCCAGTACTTC	CASTRGHVWQETQYF
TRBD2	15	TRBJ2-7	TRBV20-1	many	TGCAGTGCTAGAGATCTAGCGGGAGGTTACTACGAGCAGTACTTC	CSARDLAGGYYEQYF
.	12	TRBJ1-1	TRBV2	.	TGTGCCAGCACGAGGGTGAACACTGAAGCTTTCTTT	CASTRVNTEAFF
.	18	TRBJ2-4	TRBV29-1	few	TGCAGCGTTGTACTGGCTGGCACCCCACTTCTAGCCAAAAACATTCAGTACTTC	CSVVLAGTPLLAKNIQYF
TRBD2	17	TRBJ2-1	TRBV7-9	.	TGTGCCAGCAGCTTCCGGATTACTAGCGGGAGTTCAAATGAGCAGTTCTTC	CASSFRITSGSSNEQFF
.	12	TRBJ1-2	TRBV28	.	TGTGCCAGCACGGGGGGAATCTATGGCTACACCTTC	CASTGGIYGYTF